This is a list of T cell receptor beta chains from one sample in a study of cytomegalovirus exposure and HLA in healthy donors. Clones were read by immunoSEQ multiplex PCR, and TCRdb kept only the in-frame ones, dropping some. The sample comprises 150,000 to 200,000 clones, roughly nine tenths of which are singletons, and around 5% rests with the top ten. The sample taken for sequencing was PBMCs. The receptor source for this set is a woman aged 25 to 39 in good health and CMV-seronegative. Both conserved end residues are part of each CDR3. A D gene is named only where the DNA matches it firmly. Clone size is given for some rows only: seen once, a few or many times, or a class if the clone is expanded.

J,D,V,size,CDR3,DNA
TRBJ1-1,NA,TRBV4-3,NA,CASSQERGTEAFF,TGCGCCAGCAGCCAAGAAAGGGGCACTGAAGCTTTCTTT
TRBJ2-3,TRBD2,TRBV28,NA,CASSSLQAGGPISALDTQYF,TGTGCCAGCAGTTCCCTACAAGCGGGAGGGCCCATCTCTGCCTTAGATACGCAGTATTTT
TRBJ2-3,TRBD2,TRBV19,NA,CASSSHTSETSTDTQYF,TGTGCCAGTAGTTCCCACACTAGCGAGACTAGCACAGATACGCAGTATTTT
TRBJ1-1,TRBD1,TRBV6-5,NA,CASSSRQGLGVTEAFF,TGTGCCAGCAGTTCCAGACAGGGGTTAGGAGTCACTGAAGCTTTCTTT
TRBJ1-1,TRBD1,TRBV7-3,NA,CASRGTGAATEAFF,TGTGCCAGCAGGGGGACAGGGGCGGCGACTGAAGCTTTCTTT
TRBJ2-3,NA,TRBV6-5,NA,CASSYSLSSTDTQYF,TGTGCCAGCAGTTACTCGCTATCTAGCACAGATACGCAGTATTTT
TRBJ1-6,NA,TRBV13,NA,CASSLDRLNNSPLHF,TGTGCCAGCAGCTTAGATCGGCTTAACAATTCACCCCTCCACTTT
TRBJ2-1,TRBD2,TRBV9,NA,CASSPQSGRWNNEQFF,TGTGCCAGCAGCCCCCAGAGCGGGAGGTGGAACAATGAGCAGTTCTTC
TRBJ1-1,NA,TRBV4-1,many,CASSLRTGRGTEAFF,TGCGCCAGCAGCCTAAGAACAGGGCGGGGGACTGAAGCTTTCTTT
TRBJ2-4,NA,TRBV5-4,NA,CASSFKQGNIQYF,TGTGCCAGCAGCTTTAAACAGGGCAACATTCAGTACTTC
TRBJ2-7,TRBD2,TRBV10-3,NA,CAISEPRTSDEQYF,TGTGCCATCAGTGAGCCTCGGACTAGCGACGAGCAGTACTTC
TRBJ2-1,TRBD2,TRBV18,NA,CASSTLAGGYNEQFF,TGTGCCAGCTCAACACTAGCGGGGGGATACAATGAGCAGTTCTTC
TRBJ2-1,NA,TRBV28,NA,CASSSPRGLSYNEQFF,TGTGCCAGCAGTTCCCCTCGCGGACTCTCCTACAATGAGCAGTTCTTC
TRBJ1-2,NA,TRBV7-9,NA,CASSLRGASYGYTF,TGTGCCAGCAGCTTGAGGGGGGCCAGCTATGGCTACACCTTC
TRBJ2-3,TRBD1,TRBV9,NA,CASSVATGVRTDTQYF,TGTGCCAGCAGCGTAGCGACAGGGGTACGCACAGATACGCAGTATTTT
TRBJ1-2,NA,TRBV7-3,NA,CASSPGGAAYGYTF,TGTGCCAGCAGCCCGGGGGGCGCAGCCTATGGCTACACCTTC
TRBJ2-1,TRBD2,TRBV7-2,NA,CASSPGLAGGNEQFF,TGTGCCAGCAGCCCAGGACTAGCGGGCGGGAATGAGCAGTTCTTC
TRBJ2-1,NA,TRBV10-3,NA,CAISDLIGAGSSYNEQFF,TGTGCCATCAGTGATTTAATAGGGGCGGGGAGCTCCTACAATGAGCAGTTCTTC
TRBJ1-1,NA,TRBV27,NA,CASSLLGKSEAFF,TGTGCCAGCAGTTTACTGGGTAAGAGTGAAGCTTTCTTT
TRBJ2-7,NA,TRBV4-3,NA,CASSRTTRGGSSYEQYF,TGCGCCAGCAGCCGAACAACCCGGGGCGGTAGCTCCTACGAGCAGTACTTC
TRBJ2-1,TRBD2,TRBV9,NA,CASSVGLAGGLNEQFF,TGTGCCAGCAGCGTTGGACTAGCGGGAGGTCTAAATGAGCAGTTCTTC
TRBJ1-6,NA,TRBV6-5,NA,CASSYQTHPRNSPLHF,TGTGCCAGCAGTTACCAAACCCACCCGCGGAATTCACCCCTCCACTTT
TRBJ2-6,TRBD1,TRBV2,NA,CASNLDRGSGANVLTF,TGTGCCAGCAACCTGGACAGGGGGTCTGGGGCCAACGTCCTGACTTTC
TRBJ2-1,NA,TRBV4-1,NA,CASSQDIAGHRGNEQFF,TGCGCCAGCAGCCAAGATATAGCGGGGCACAGGGGCAATGAGCAGTTCTTC
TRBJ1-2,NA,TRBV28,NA,CASTPTGPGGYTF,TGTGCCAGCACCCCAACAGGGCCGGGAGGCTACACCTTC
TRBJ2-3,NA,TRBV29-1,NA,CSVARGFGDTTDTQYF,TGCAGCGTTGCGCGGGGTTTCGGCGACACCACAGATACGCAGTATTTT
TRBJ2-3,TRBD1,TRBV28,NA,CASRTGYSGSTDTQYF,TGTGCCAGCAGGACAGGGTACTCCGGGAGCACAGATACGCAGTATTTT
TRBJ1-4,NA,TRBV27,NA,CASRQGGDEKLFF,TGTGCCAGCAGACAGGGAGGGGATGAAAAACTGTTTTTT
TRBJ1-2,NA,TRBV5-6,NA,CASSLVYRANYGYTF,TGTGCCAGCAGCTTGGTGTACAGAGCCAACTATGGCTACACCTTC
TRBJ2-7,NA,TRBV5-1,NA,CASSFAGEGSGEQYF,TGCGCCAGCAGCTTTGCTGGAGAGGGCTCGGGCGAGCAGTACTTC
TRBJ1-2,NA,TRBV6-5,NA,CATRTPTVGYGYTF,TGTGCCACCCGAACCCCCACGGTTGGCTATGGCTACACCTTC
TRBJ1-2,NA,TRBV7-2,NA,CASSPIGGYTF,TGTGCCAGCAGCCCGATCGGGGGCTACACCTTC
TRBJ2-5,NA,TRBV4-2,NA,CASSQDRRGGQETQYF,TGTGCCAGCAGCCAAGATAGGAGGGGGGGCCAGGAGACCCAGTACTTC
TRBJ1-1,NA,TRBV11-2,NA,CASSLSGRGNTEAFF,TGTGCCAGCAGCTTATCCGGCAGGGGAAACACTGAAGCTTTCTTT
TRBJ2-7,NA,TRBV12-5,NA,CASGRPSGDGYEQYF,TGTGCTAGTGGTCGGCCCTCAGGGGATGGTTACGAGCAGTACTTC
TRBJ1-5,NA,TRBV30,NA,CAWRIKAAGNNQPQHF,TGTGCCTGGAGGATTAAAGCCGCGGGAAATAATCAGCCCCAGCATTTT
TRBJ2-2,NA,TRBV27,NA,CASTRGGVGTGELFF,TGTGCCAGCACTAGGGGGGGAGTGGGGACCGGGGAGCTGTTTTTT
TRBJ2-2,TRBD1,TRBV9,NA,CASSETGGTGELFF,TGTGCCAGCAGCGAAACAGGGGGTACCGGGGAGCTGTTTTTT
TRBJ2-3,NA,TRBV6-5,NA,CASTSQGGSTDTQYF,TGTGCCAGCACCTCCCAGGGGGGGAGCACAGATACGCAGTATTTT
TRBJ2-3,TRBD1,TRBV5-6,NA,CASTLNRGLVDTQYF,TGTGCCAGCACCTTAAACAGGGGGCTAGTAGATACGCAGTATTTT
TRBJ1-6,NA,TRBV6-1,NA,CASSDWARGNSPLHF,TGTGCCAGCAGTGACTGGGCCAGGGGTAATTCACCCCTCCACTTT
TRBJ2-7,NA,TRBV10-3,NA,CAISDGESDEQYF,TGTGCCATCAGTGACGGTGAAAGCGACGAGCAGTACTTC
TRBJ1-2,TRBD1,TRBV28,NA,CASSTNGNRGNNYGYTF,TGTGCCAGCAGCACAAACGGAAACAGGGGAAATAACTATGGCTACACCTTC
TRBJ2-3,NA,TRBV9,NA,CASGSNSLPSTDTQYF,TGTGCCAGCGGATCCAATAGCCTTCCTAGCACAGATACGCAGTATTTT
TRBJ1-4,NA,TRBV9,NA,CASSTGRTNEKLFF,TGTGCCAGTTCCACCGGACGTACTAATGAAAAACTGTTTTTT
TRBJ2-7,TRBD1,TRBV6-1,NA,CASSENWTGRPGEQYF,TGTGCCAGCAGTGAAAACTGGACAGGGAGACCCGGCGAGCAGTACTTC
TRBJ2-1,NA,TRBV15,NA,CATSSGAKDEQFF,TGTGCCACCAGCTCCGGGGCCAAGGATGAGCAGTTCTTC
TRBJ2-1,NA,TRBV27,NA,CASRQWHEQFF,TGTGCCAGCCGCCAGTGGCATGAGCAGTTCTTC
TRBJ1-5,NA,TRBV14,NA,CASSQSLMQPQHF,TGTGCCAGCAGCCAGAGCCTGATGCAGCCCCAGCATTTT
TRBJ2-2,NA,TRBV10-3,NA,CAISESWGGDTGELFF,TGTGCCATCAGTGAGTCATGGGGAGGTGACACCGGGGAGCTGTTTTTT
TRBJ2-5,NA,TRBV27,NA,CASSFQGQEETQYF,TGTGCCAGCAGTTTTCAGGGGCAGGAAGAGACCCAGTACTTC
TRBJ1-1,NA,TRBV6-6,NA,CASSYEAGWSTEAFF,TGTGCCAGCAGTTACGAAGCAGGGTGGAGCACTGAAGCTTTCTTT